The clone carrying this T cell receptor (beta chain) was recorded a few times. The antigen is unknown. The sample originates from a study of blood T cells in healthy people across ages. Study findings and constraints: More naive CD4+ cells and higher diversity marked long-lived donors relative to aged donors. Changes in expanded clonotypes were possibly confounded, as the CMV status of donors was unknown. Roughly linearly, TCR beta diversity per million T cells fell as age increased.

Together with a sample-barcoded 5' primer, a J-beta primer mix was included in a second PCR lasting about 6 to 11 cycles. TCRdb fed the 5' RACE reads into MiXCR, producing one record per CDR3 protein. The sample comprises fewer than 1.5 million distinct CDR3 sequences, approximately 42% of which are singletons, and less than 8% rests with the top ten. The TCR was taken from a young woman in good health. Material for sequencing was blood.

The CDR3 region has the DNA TGTGCCAGCAGCCCCCCCGGACAGAGCTCCTACGAGCAGTACTTC. Amino acids: CASSPPGQSSYEQYF. The genes are TRBV25-1 and TRBJ2-7, with a tentative D call TRBD1 (6 bases). Per germline, CDR1 MGHDK and CDR2 SYGVNS. V was trimmed by 6 bases and J by 0 bases, leaving 15 bases between them. The CDR3 has 15 residues.